The 18 T cell receptor beta chains presented below share a single source sample, sequenced in a study of cytomegalovirus exposure and HLA in healthy donors. Researchers ran the PCR with 60 Vbeta and 13 Jbeta primers. The method was immunoSEQ multiplex PCR; TCRdb's version includes in-frame clones alone and lacks a portion of them. The sample lists about 200,000 clones; about 70% were seen once. The specimen was PBMCs. These receptors came from a man aged 35 to 55 in good health and CMV-seropositive.

The chain employs TRBV5-1 and TRBJ2-3, with 9 positions matching TRBD1. The CDR3 loop spans 15 amino acids. CDR1 is SGHRS, CDR2 YFSETQ, per germline. With V trimmed by 0 bases and J by 5 bases, 4 bases remained unmatched. In nucleotides, the CDR3 is TGCGCCAGCAGCTTGGAGGGGACAGGGCGAGATACGCAGTATTTT. The encoded protein is CASSLEGTGRDTQYF.

CDR3 sequence: CASRPRGVNTEAFF. The DNA of the CDR3 is TGTGCCAGCAGGCCCCGGGGTGTGAACACTGAAGCTTTCTTT. This chain connects TRBV6-5 to TRBJ1-1, with D hard to call. The CDR3 is 14 residues long. Trimming stripped 6 bases from V and 0 bases from J, with 11 bases between. Germline values: CDR1 MNHEY, CDR2 SVGAGI.

The genes are TRBV11-2 and TRBJ2-3; TRBD2 agrees at 16 bases. V lost 3 bases and J lost 1; bases outside the gene matches: 1. The length of the CDR3 is 17 residues. Germline CDR1 SGHAT, CDR2 FQNNGV. DNA for the CDR3: TGTGCCAGCAGCTTCGGGACTAGCGGGGGGGGCACAGATACGCAGTATTTT. Translating it yields CASSFGTSGGGTDTQYF.

This clone came up a few times. The chain couples TRBV15 to TRBJ2-2; D gene uncertain. CDR1 is LNHNV and CDR2 is YYDKDF in the germline V gene (reference sequence). The ends were cut back, 0 bases at V and 0 bases at J, with 5 bases in the middle. The CDR3 runs 15 residues. This CDR3 is CATSRDYANTGELFF. CDR3 in DNA: TGTGCCACCAGCAGAGACTACGCGAACACCGGGGAGCTGTTTTTT.

CDR3 DNA: TGTGCCAGCAGCGTAGATACAGGGGGCGAAAAACTGTTTTTT. Protein sequence: CASSVDTGGEKLFF. The chain joins TRBV9 to TRBJ1-4; TRBD1 agrees at 9 bases. The V gene end was trimmed by 0 bases and the J gene end by 8 bases; junction bases not matched to a gene: 2. This CDR3 contains 14 residues. Germline-derived CDR1 and CDR2 are SGDLS and YYNGEE.

This chain uses TRBV5-1 with TRBJ2-7; tentative D call: TRBD1 (7 bases). V was shortened by 0 bases and J by 2 bases, with 12 bases between the two germline ends. The germline V gene has CDR1 SGHRS and CDR2 YFSETQ. This CDR3 contains 15 residues. The CDR3 loop reads CASSLGQGGAYEQYF. The CDR3 DNA is TGCGCCAGCAGCTTGGGTCAGGGGGGTGCCTACGAGCAGTACTTC. Complete variable domain (other parts from reference TRBV5-1 and TRBJ2-7): KAGVTQTPRYLIKTRGQQVTLSCSPISGHRSVSWYQQTPGQGLQFLFEYFSETQRNKGNFPGRFSGRQFSNSRSEMNVSTLELGDSALYLCASSLGQGGAYEQYFGPGTRLTVT.

The chain links TRBV19 to TRBJ2-2; unclear D gene. Germline V gives CDR1 LNHDA, CDR2 SQIVND (reference sequence). The CDR3 loop spans 13 amino acids. V was shortened by 10 bases and J by 7 bases, with 16 bases between the two germline ends. The chain's CDR3 is CATLADFGGELFF. CDR3 bases: TGTGCCACCTTAGCCGACTTTGGCGGGGAGCTGTTTTTT. Using reference TRBV19 and TRBJ2-2 for the parts outside the CDR3, the full variable domain is DGGITQSPKYLFRKEGQNVTLSCEQNLNHDAMYWYRQDPGQGLRLIYYSQIVNDFQKGDIAEGYSVSREKKESFPLTVTSAQKNPTAFYLCATLADFGGELFFGEGSRLTVL.

This chain uses TRBV5-1 with TRBJ2-3, with 13 positions matching TRBD2. J gave up 0 bases and V 4 bases, and 11 bases lay outside the gene matches. The CDR3 contains 19 residues. Germline V gene sequence: CDR1 SGHRS, CDR2 YFSETQ. The CDR3 spells CASSVGRLAGGPSTDTQYF. In DNA, the CDR3 is TGCGCCAGCAGCGTTGGGAGACTAGCGGGGGGCCCTAGCACAGATACGCAGTATTTT.

The rearrangement links TRBV18 to TRBJ2-1; 7 positions match TRBD2. V trimming: 0 bases; J trimming: 8 bases; junction bases outside the gene matches: 1. CDR1 and CDR2 from the germline V gene are KGHSH and LQKENI. There are 13 residues in the CDR3. The CDR3 protein is CASSPPAGYEQFF. The CDR3 coding sequence is TGTGCCAGCTCACCACCAGCGGGGTATGAGCAGTTCTTC.

The chain recombines TRBV15 with TRBJ2-5; 7 bases are shared with TRBD2. Trimming at V came to 0 bases and at J to 1 base, leaving 2 bases not matched to a gene. This CDR3 is built from 15 residues. CDR1 is LNHNV, CDR2 YYDKDF, per germline (reference sequence). The DNA of the CDR3 is TGTGCCACCAGCAGAGATCGGGGGGTCCAAGAGACCCAGTACTTC. This gives the protein CATSRDRGVQETQYF.

V usage is TRBV6-5 and J usage is TRBJ2-3; 7 bases match TRBD1. Germline V CDR1 and CDR2: MNHEY, SVGAGI. The CDR3 loop spans 13 amino acids. V dropped 8 bases and J dropped 14; count of bases not matched to a gene: 16. The CDR3 DNA is TGTGCCAGCTCACCCACAAGGACAGGCCGCGGGTATTTT. Translated: CASSPTRTGRGYF.

This clone showed up just a few times. This chain joins TRBV9 and TRBJ2-2, with TRBD2 matching over 7 bases. The V and J ends lost 2 bases and 0 bases, in that order; junction bases with no gene match: 1. Germline CDR1 SGDLS, CDR2 YYNGEE. The CDR3 runs 15 residues. CDR3 protein: CASSVGGTNTGELFF. CDR3 DNA: TGTGCCAGCAGCGTGGGGGGGACGAACACCGGGGAGCTGTTTTTT.

The V and J genes are TRBV27 and TRBJ2-5; 7 bases map to TRBD1. J lost 2 bases, V lost 1 base, and 4 bases had no gene match. The CDR3 runs to 15 residues. Looked up from germline, CDR1 is MNHEY and CDR2 is SMNVEV (reference sequence). CDR3 bases: TGTGCCAGCAGTTTATGGGGCAGGGGGCAAGAGACCCAGTACTTC. This encodes CASSLWGRGQETQYF.

The rearrangement joins TRBV21-1 to TRBJ1-3. TRBV21-1 is labeled a pseudogene. The CDR3 is 17 residues long. Here the CDR3 DNA reads TGTGCCAGCGTCCTTTCCCGCGGGTTTAGGTCTGGAAACACCATATATTTT. Translation gives CASVLSRGFRSGNTIYF.

The chain employs TRBV6-5 and TRBJ2-2; 13 bases align to TRBD2. V was clipped by 6 bases and J by 8 bases; unmatched bases: 6. CDR3 length equals 15 residues. Germline assignment: CDR1 MNHEY and CDR2 SVGAGI. DNA for the CDR3: TGTGCCAGCAGGCTTGGGACTAGCGGGGCGGGGGAGCTGTTTTTT. Amino acid sequence: CASRLGTSGAGELFF.

CDR3: CASKGGTLHTEAFF. CDR3 nucleotide sequence: TGTGCCAGTAAGGGGGGGACTCTTCACACTGAAGCTTTCTTT. This chain joins TRBV19 and TRBJ1-1; weak D call: TRBD1 (6 bases). V lost 7 bases and J lost 3, with 15 bases in between. Germline V lookup: CDR1 LNHDA, CDR2 SQIVND (reference sequence). The CDR3 sequence is 14 residues long.

This sequence joins TRBV7-2 and TRBJ2-7, with TRBD2 as a possible D gene (5 bases). The length of the CDR3 is 17 residues. V was pared by 1 base and J by 6 bases, with 22 bases between. Germline CDR1 reads SGHTA; CDR2 reads FQGNSA. DNA for the CDR3: TGTGCCAGCAGCTTAGGAATGCCGGGATCCATTTCGTCCGAGCAGTACTTC. Amino acid sequence: CASSLGMPGSISSEQYF. The full variable domain, rest sourced from reference TRBV7-2 and TRBJ2-7, is GAGVSQSPSNKVTEKGKDVELRCDPISGHTALYWYRQSLGQGLEFLIYFQGNSAPDKSGLPSDRFSAERTGGSVSTLTIQRTQQEDSAVYLCASSLGMPGSISSEQYFGPGTRLTVT.

This clone turned up a few times. J is TRBJ2-7 and V is TRBV7-6; 10 nucleotides line up with TRBD2. Losses at the gene ends were 2 bases for V and 3 bases for J; bases not matched to a gene: 4. The CDR3 runs to 15 residues. Germline V gives CDR1 SGHVS, CDR2 FNYEAQ. DNA of the CDR3: TGTGCCAGCAGCTTATTAGCGGGGGGCTTCTACGAGCAGTACTTC. Amino acid sequence: CASSLLAGGFYEQYF.